This T cell receptor (beta chain) was observed in a study of cytomegalovirus exposure and HLA in healthy donors. Overall study context: Earlier results showed almost 120 million unique TCR beta sequences derived from 150 million to 200 million T cells. Regarding the study as a whole: A missense DCLRE1C variant was associated with V- and J-gene trimming of TCR beta chains in a later analysis, and an independent cohort replicated the association.

Both 60 Vbeta primers and 13 Jbeta primers went into the PCR. Original handling: Among the unique TCR beta chains that a later analysis counted, around 72 million in all, approximately 12 million were shared. TCRdb's table, derived via immunoSEQ multiplex PCR, lists solely in-frame clones and lacks some. The V and J calls and clone size were taken over from that table, and D and trimming were inferred from the DNA. The data contain 80,000 to 95,000 clones, roughly 81% of them singletons. Trimming removed 6 bases from V and 3 bases from J; junction bases left unmatched: 9. CDR3 length: 15 residues. Looked up from germline, CDR1 is SEHNR and CDR2 is FQNEAQ (reference sequence). With respect to this clone: Its antigen is still unknown.

This rearrangement joins TRBV7-9 to TRBJ2-5; TRBD1 matches 8 bases. The sequence was obtained from a woman between 18 and 29 years old in good health and CMV-seropositive. Sequencing used PBMCs. The CDR3 DNA follows: TGTGCCAGCAGGGACGGGACAGGCGGAAAAGAGACCCAGTACTTC. Protein sequence: CASRDGTGGKETQYF. Based on the CDR3 plus reference TRBV7-9 and TRBJ2-5, the full variable domain is DTGVSQNPRHKITKRGQNVTFRCDPISEHNRLYWYRQTLGQGPEFLTYFQNEAQLEKSRLLSDRFSAERPKGSFSTLEIQRTEQGDSAMYLCASRDGTGGKETQYFGPGTRLLVL.